Sequencing of this T cell receptor (beta chain) was carried out in a study of blood T cell repertoires in COVID-19. The germline gives CDR1 GTSNPN, CDR2 SVGIG (reference sequence). CDR3 length equals 15 residues. Trimming pared 3 bases from V and 8 bases from J, leaving 22 bases between. Measured with immunoSEQ multiplex PCR; TCRdb has only the in-frame clones, and not every one. Here the sample spans 170,000 or so clones, 80% being singletons. The sample holds one count of this clone. The sample was peripheral blood. V usage is TRBV30 and J usage is TRBJ1-1; D is perhaps TRBD1 (5 bases). This clonotype was obtained from a man between 65 and 85 years old with active or convalescent COVID-19. The CDR3: CAWSIGGAASGEAFF. CDR3 coding DNA: TGTGCCTGGAGCATTGGAGGGGCGGCTTCAGGAGAAGCTTTCTTT. Looking up the rest from reference TRBV30 and TRBJ1-1 gives the full variable domain: SQTIHQWPATLVQPVGSPLSLECTVEGTSNPNLYWYRQAAGRGLQLLFYSVGIGQISSEVPQNLSASRPQDRQFILSSKKLLLSDSGFYLCAWSIGGAASGEAFFGQGTRLTVV.